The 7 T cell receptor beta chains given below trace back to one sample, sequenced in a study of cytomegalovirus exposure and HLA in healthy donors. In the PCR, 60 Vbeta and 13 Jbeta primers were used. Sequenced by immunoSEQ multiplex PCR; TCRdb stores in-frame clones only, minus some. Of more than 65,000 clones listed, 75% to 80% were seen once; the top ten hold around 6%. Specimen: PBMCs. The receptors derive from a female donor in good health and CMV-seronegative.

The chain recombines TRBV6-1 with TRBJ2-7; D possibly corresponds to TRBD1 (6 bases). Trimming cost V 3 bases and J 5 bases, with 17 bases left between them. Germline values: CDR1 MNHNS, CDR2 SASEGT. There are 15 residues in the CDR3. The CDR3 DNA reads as TGTGCCAGCAGTGAGCAGGGGTCACCGTTTAACGAGCAGTACTTC. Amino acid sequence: CASSEQGSPFNEQYF.

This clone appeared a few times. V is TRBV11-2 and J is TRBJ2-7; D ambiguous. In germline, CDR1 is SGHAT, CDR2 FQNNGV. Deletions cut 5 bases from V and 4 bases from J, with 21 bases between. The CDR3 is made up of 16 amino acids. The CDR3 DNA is TGTGCCAGCAGCCCCTCGGTGATTAGCACGGTGTACGAGCAGTACTTC. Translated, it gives CASSPSVISTVYEQYF. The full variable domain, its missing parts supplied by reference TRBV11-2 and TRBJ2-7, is EAGVAQSPRYKIIEKRQSVAFWCNPISGHATLYWYQQILGQGPKLLIQFQNNGVVDDSQLPKDRFSAERLKGVDSTLKIQPAKLEDSAVYLCASSPSVISTVYEQYFGPGTRLTVT.

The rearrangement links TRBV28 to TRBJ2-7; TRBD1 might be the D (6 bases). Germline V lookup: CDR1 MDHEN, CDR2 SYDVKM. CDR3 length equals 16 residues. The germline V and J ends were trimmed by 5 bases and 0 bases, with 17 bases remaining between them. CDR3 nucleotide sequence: TGTGCCAGCAGTGATCTTGGCAGGGGACCCTCCTACGAGCAGTACTTC. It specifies CASSDLGRGPSYEQYF.

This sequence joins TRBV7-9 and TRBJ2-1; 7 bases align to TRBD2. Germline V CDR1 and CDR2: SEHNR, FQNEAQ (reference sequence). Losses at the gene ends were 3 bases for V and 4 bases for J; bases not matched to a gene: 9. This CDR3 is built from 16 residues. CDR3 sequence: CASSLRSGLQYNEQFF. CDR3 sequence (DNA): TGTGCCAGCAGCTTGAGGTCGGGACTACAGTACAATGAGCAGTTCTTC.

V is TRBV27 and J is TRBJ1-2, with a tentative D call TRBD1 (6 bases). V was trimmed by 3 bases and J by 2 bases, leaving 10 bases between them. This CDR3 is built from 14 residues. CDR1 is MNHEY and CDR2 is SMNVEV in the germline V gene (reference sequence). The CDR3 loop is CASSLGGPNYGYTF. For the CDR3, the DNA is TGTGCCAGCAGTTTGGGGGGGCCCAACTATGGCTACACCTTC.

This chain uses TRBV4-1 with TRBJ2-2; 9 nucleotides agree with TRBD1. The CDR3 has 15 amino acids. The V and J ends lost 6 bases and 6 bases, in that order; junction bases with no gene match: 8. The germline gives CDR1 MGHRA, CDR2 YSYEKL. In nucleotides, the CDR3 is TGCGCCAGCAGTCCCGGGACAGGGAGTCCCGGGGAGCTGTTTTTT. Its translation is CASSPGTGSPGELFF.

Here the CDR3 reads CASSTAFQKPNTEAFF. The CDR3 nucleotides read TGTGCCAGCAGCACCGCTTTCCAAAAGCCGAACACTGAAGCTTTCTTT. The chain joins TRBV5-4 to TRBJ1-1; D is undetermined. Germline loops: CDR1 SGHNT, CDR2 YYREEE (reference sequence). The V gene lost 4 bases and the J gene lost 1 base, with 17 bases spanning the gap. The CDR3 totals 16 residues.